This TCR beta chain was sequenced in a study of OX40 agonist ivuxolimab in advanced cancers. Study-level background: People who had prior anti-PD-1, anti-PD-L1 or anti-CTLA-4 therapy could take part, and roughly 44% had some.

Clones were read by immunoSEQ multiplex PCR, and TCRdb kept only the in-frame ones, dropping some. The sample contains more than 65,000 clones, 85% to 90% of which appear only once. The study sampled blood at baseline, cycle 4 day 1, and cycle 7 day 1. CDR1 and CDR2 (germline): WSHSY, SAAADI. The length of the CDR3 is 18 residues. The V end was cut by 6 bases, the J end by 2 bases, with 24 bases between. The source material was CD4+ or CD8+ T cells sorted from blood, sampled in a trial of the OX40 agonist ivuxolimab. This clonotype originated in an adult with an advanced solid tumor such as melanoma, head and neck, liver or kidney cancer. This rearrangement joins TRBV10-2 to TRBJ2-3; perhaps TRBD2 as D (6 bases). Written as DNA, the CDR3 is TGCGCCAGCAGACCCCTAGGAGGGCGGGAAGTCTCCACAGATACGCAGTATTTT. Protein: CASRPLGGREVSTDTQYF.